This T cell receptor (beta chain) was recovered during a study of T cells in Graves' hyperthyroidism and ophthalmopathy (dated by TCRdb to about 2019). A note on the overall study: Peripheral blood samples were taken at initial diagnosis, before any treatment was given. Prospective prediction of ophthalmopathy was tested in an independent validation cohort consisting of 18 to 20 hyperthyroidism patients and more than 15 patients who later progressed to ophthalmopathy. According to the paper, TCR Vbeta CDR3 sequencing was carried out on 135 peripheral blood samples, which came from under 50 ophthalmopathy, around 75 hyperthyroidism and about 17 progressor patients. The 95 to 100 discovery patients were randomly divided into training and test sets at a 7:3 ratio. In addition, the study compared T-cell repertoires in thyroid tissue and in blood from five to seven Graves' hyperthyroidism patients. To identify distinguishing TCR V-J signatures, a discovery cohort of around 100 patients was used, comprising 40 to 45 with Graves' ophthalmopathy and roughly 60 with stable Graves' hyperthyroidism. Once sampling was done, hyperthyroidism patients were given methimazole at a starting dose of 30 mg daily, whereas ophthalmopathy patients were given high-dose intravenous methylprednisolone. Broader findings and caveats from the paper: In validation, the model predicted progression to ophthalmopathy with over 60% sensitivity and about 73% specificity, a median of roughly seven months before onset. A model built on a 13 V-J signature distinguished ophthalmopathy from stable hyperthyroidism, reaching roughly 88% sensitivity and about 81% specificity in cross-validation and 80%/75% in testing. Sample size was not statistically predetermined, and blinding of investigators to group allocation was not performed. Blood samples also contained most of the expanded thyroid clonotypes (frequency above 0.001), which suggests that blood repertoires may reflect thyroid immune responses.

The TCR beta CDR3 regions were amplified from the RNA transcripts. The TCR CDR3 was subjected to a first round of RT-PCR using the HTBI primer set and the Qiagen OneStep RT-PCR kit. A second multiplex PCR round built the libraries, followed by size selection and purification. Paired-end sequencing of the libraries was performed with 100 bp reads on an Illumina HiSeq2000. The paper's processing steps were these. SOAPnuke was used to process the raw data, throwing out any read that contained adapters or uncalled bases, had a mean Phred below 15, or lacked an exact constant-primer or identifier match. High-quality paired reads were merged using COPE v1.2.5, and each unique nucleotide sequence was defined as a clonotype. Clonotypes were aligned to IMGT TRBV, TRBD and TRBJ reference segments using MiTCR v1.1. The analysis included only V-J combinations with a frequency above 0.0001, which together covered 99.2% of the repertoires. A TCS score was defined as the ratio of F50 (clonal expansion) to E x V (chaos), with BLOSUM62-based TCRdist applied between CDR3 peptides within each V-J. Welch's t-statistics and random forest reduced some 510 V-J features to around 14, which were used in a naive Bayes classifier (R e1071). Through fastp at Q25 and MiXCR, TCRdb rebuilt clones from the public reads, retaining in-frame beta chains. Identical CDR3 proteins give one entry, which carries the most common genes and DNA. These V and J calls rely on TCRdb rather than the paper's analysis. Here the sample has 450,000 to 600,000 distinct CDR3 sequences; about 14% occur a single time. The top ten hold 11% to 15% of the sample.

As regards this clonotype: Its antigen is still unknown. One end of the junction varies from germline; a read error may be responsible.

Stable Graves' hyperthyroidism was defined as no progression to ophthalmopathy during 18 months of follow-up. Hyperthyroidism patients were newly diagnosed, with disease duration under 2 months, and aged 18 to 65 years. Patients with uncontrolled infections, other autoimmune diseases, pregnancy or lactation were excluded. Diagnoses were established on the basis of clinical symptoms, serum thyroxine and TRAb, thyroid ultrasound, and orbital computed tomography. PBMCs were isolated from 10 ml of fresh peripheral blood by Ficoll-Paque density gradient centrifugation. Total RNA was extracted with Trizol reagent, and quality was checked on an Agilent 2100 Bioanalyzer. CDR1 and CDR2 (LGHNT, FRNRAP) derive from the germline V gene. The CDR3 contains 16 residues, cysteine and phenylalanine counted. Here the CDR3 DNA is all that survives: 48 bases in frame from base 1.

The V gene is TRBV12-5 and the J gene is TRBJ2-7; 12 bases in the middle match TRBD2. This clonotype was sampled from a woman between 35 and 50 years old with Graves' hyperthyroidism. The sample consisted of blood. The CDR3 loop reads CAGGSYLAGGSYEQYF. The nucleotide sequence reads as follows: TGTGCTGGTGGTTCTTATCTAGCGGGAGGGTCCTACGAGCAGTACTTC. Joined to the reference TRBV12-5 and TRBJ2-7 proteins, this CDR3 gives the full variable domain: DARVTQTPRHKVTEMGQEVTMRCQPILGHNTVFWYRQTMMQGLELLAYFRNRAPLDDSGMPKDRFSAEMPDATLATLKIQPSEPRDSAVYFCAGGSYLAGGSYEQYFGPGTRLTVT.